Presented here are 21 T cell receptor beta chains from one specimen sequenced in a study of CD8+ T cells in alopecia areata. The sequencing template was cDNA reverse transcribed from extracted RNA. Assay: immunoSEQ multiplex PCR; the TCRdb copy retains only in-frame clones and omits some. The sample has about 180,000 clones; about 61% are singletons. The sample's treatment: oral pan-JAK inhibitor, 5-10 mg twice daily. Material: CD4+ T cells sorted from blood, obtained between weeks 55 and 65, from a patient treated with tofacitinib. These receptors all come from a human donor with alopecia areata.

This clone was seen only a few times. This chain joins TRBV30 and TRBJ1-2; unclear D gene. Looked up from germline, CDR1 is GTSNPN and CDR2 is SVGIG (reference sequence). V was clipped by 2 bases and J by 4 bases, with 11 bases between them. This CDR3 has 13 amino acids. The CDR3 loop reads CAWSKGTRYGYTF. The CDR3 bases are TGTGCCTGGAGTAAGGGAACCCGCTATGGCTACACCTTC. Using reference TRBV30 and TRBJ1-2 for the parts outside the CDR3, the full variable domain is SQTIHQWPATLVQPVGSPLSLECTVEGTSNPNLYWYRQAAGRGLQLLFYSVGIGQISSEVPQNLSASRPQDRQFILSSKKLLLSDSGFYLCAWSKGTRYGYTFGSGTRLTVV.

This chain uses TRBV7-2 with TRBJ1-2; possibly TRBD1 for D (6 bases). Trimming took 4 bases from V and 7 from J, leaving 16 bases between them. The germline CDR1 and CDR2 sequences are SGHTA and FQGNSA. This CDR3 has 14 residues. This chain's CDR3 is CASSSSTGGPGYTF. DNA of the CDR3: TGTGCCAGCAGCTCATCCACCGGGGGCCCTGGCTACACCTTC.

This clone was observed a single time. V gene TRBV6-5 combines with J gene TRBJ2-7; D uncertain. The CDR3 runs 15 residues. V lost 0 bases to trimming and J lost 3 bases, with 12 bases between them. Germline lookup yields CDR1 MNHEY and CDR2 SVGAGI. CDR3 loop: CASSYSKLVHYEQYF. The CDR3, as DNA: TGTGCCAGCAGTTACTCGAAACTGGTCCACTACGAGCAGTACTTC.

The chain uses TRBV19 and TRBJ1-1; TRBD1 might be the D (6 bases). The length of the CDR3 is 15 residues. Trimming cost V 6 bases and J 4 bases, with 18 bases left between them. CDR1 is LNHDA, CDR2 SQIVND, per germline (reference sequence). CDR3 nucleotide sequence: TGTGCCAGTAGCCTTATGACAGGCCGGGGCACTGAAGCTTTCTTT. This gives the protein CASSLMTGRGTEAFF.

The V call is TRBV10-3, the J call TRBJ2-3; D is undetermined. The CDR3 is made up of 17 amino acids. V lost 2 bases to trimming and J lost 1 base, with 16 bases between them. CDR1 and CDR2 (germline): ENHRY, SYGVKD. The CDR3 spells CAISEGIIHSGTDTQYF. The CDR3 DNA sequence: TGTGCCATCAGTGAGGGGATTATCCACTCGGGCACAGATACGCAGTATTTT.

The CDR3 here is CASSAWRRETQYF. The DNA for the CDR3 is TGTGCCAGCAGCGCCTGGAGGCGGGAGACCCAGTACTTC. V is TRBV7-7 and J is TRBJ2-5, with D perhaps TRBD2 (5 bases). Trimming shortened V by 5 bases and J by 5 bases, and 12 bases separated the two germline ends. This CDR3 has 13 residues. Germline V gene lookup returns CDR1 SSHAT and CDR2 FNYEAQ (reference sequence).

The rearrangement joins TRBV7-2 to TRBJ2-6; unclear D gene. Germline CDR1 is SGHTA and CDR2 is FQGNSA. The CDR3 sequence is 14 residues long. Deletions cut 2 bases from V and 0 bases from J, with 2 bases between. CDR3 bases: TGTGCCAGCAGCTTATCCTCTGGGGCCAACGTCCTGACTTTC. The encoded protein is CASSLSSGANVLTF.

The chain employs TRBV30 and TRBJ2-7; the D is unclear. Germline loops: CDR1 GTSNPN, CDR2 SVGIG (reference sequence). V dropped 0 bases and J dropped 1 base, with 10 bases sitting between them. The CDR3 has 14 residues. CDR3 protein: CAWSVQVGSYEQYF. Here the CDR3 DNA reads TGTGCCTGGAGTGTTCAAGTCGGGTCCTACGAGCAGTACTTC.

This clone was counted only a few times. A much larger clone differs by one base, so this may be a read error. The sample contains more than one DNA sequence encoding this CDR3. This chain links TRBV7-6 with TRBJ1-1; no clear D gene. In germline, CDR1 is SGHVS, CDR2 FNYEAQ. This CDR3 spans 13 amino acids. V was clipped by 1 base and J by 1 base, with 4 bases between them. CDR3 loop: CASSLDRNTEAFF. DNA for the CDR3: TGTGCCAGCAGCTTAGACAGGAACACTGAAGCTTTCTTT.

The V call is TRBV5-1, the J call TRBJ2-1; no definite D call. Germline CDR1 is SGHRS and CDR2 is YFSETQ. The V end lost 0 bases, the J end lost 0 bases, and 10 bases lay between the germline ends. CDR3 size: 16 residues. CDR3 sequence: CASSLVYRSSYNEQFF. DNA of the CDR3: TGCGCCAGCAGCTTGGTGTACCGGAGCTCCTACAATGAGCAGTTCTTC.

The V gene is TRBV30, the J gene TRBJ1-6; no clear D. Germline V CDR1 and CDR2: GTSNPN, SVGIG (reference sequence). Trimming stripped 2 bases from V and 8 bases from J, with 10 bases between. The CDR3 runs to 13 residues. CDR3 nucleotide sequence: TGTGCCTGGAGTCCCCGCGGGGATTCACCCCTCCACTTT. Translated: CAWSPRGDSPLHF.

The chain links TRBV5-1 to TRBJ2-7, with D perhaps TRBD1 (5 bases). The CDR3 totals 13 residues. The germline V gene has CDR1 SGHRS and CDR2 YFSETQ. The germline V and J ends were trimmed by 5 bases and 2 bases, with 11 bases remaining between them. The DNA for the CDR3 is TGCGCCAGCAGTACTACAGGAGCCTACGAGCAGTACTTC. The encoded protein is CASSTTGAYEQYF.

This clone is categorized as medium-sized. This chain joins TRBV19 and TRBJ2-1; 8 bases match TRBD1. Losses at the gene ends were 7 bases for V and 0 bases for J; bases not matched to a gene: 14. The CDR3 runs to 18 residues. Germline CDR1 and CDR2: LNHDA and SQIVND (reference sequence). CDR3 sequence reads: CASKQRSGQGSSYNEQFF. CDR3 in DNA: TGTGCCAGTAAACAGCGGAGCGGACAGGGATCCTCCTACAATGAGCAGTTCTTC.

The chain uses TRBV2 and TRBJ2-7; 7 nucleotides match TRBD2. The trim removed 3 bases at V and 6 bases at J, leaving 11 bases unmatched. The CDR3 contains 15 residues. CDR1 and CDR2 (germline): SNHLY, FYNNEI. The CDR3, as DNA: TGTGCCAGCAGTGAGACCGGGACTACTCGATTCGAGCAGTACTTC. This encodes CASSETGTTRFEQYF.

This clone was detected only a few times. The chain joins TRBV6-6 to TRBJ2-2; perhaps TRBD1 as D (5 bases). The CDR3 sequence is 13 residues long. V gave up 7 bases and J gave up 5 bases, with 11 bases separating them. From germline, CDR1 is MNHNY and CDR2 SVGAGI (reference sequence). DNA of the CDR3: TGTGCCAGCAATTCACAGGTTACCGGGGAGCTGTTTTTT. Amino acid sequence: CASNSQVTGELFF.

V usage is TRBV6-5 and J usage is TRBJ1-2; TRBD1 matches at 7 bases. Trimming cost V 4 bases and J 1 base; bases outside gene matches: 9. CDR3 length: 16 residues. Germline CDR1 MNHEY, CDR2 SVGAGI. CDR3: CASSWTGQEHNYGYTF. DNA for the CDR3: TGTGCCAGCAGTTGGACTGGACAGGAACATAACTATGGCTACACCTTC.

V gene TRBV29-1 combines with J gene TRBJ1-2, with D uncertain. This CDR3 has 12 amino acids. Germline CDR1 and CDR2: SQVTM and ANQGSEA. Trimming stripped 6 bases from V and 0 bases from J, with 8 bases between. The chain's CDR3 is CSVSDPNYGYTF. DNA of the CDR3: TGCAGCGTCAGCGATCCTAACTATGGCTACACCTTC.

The chain couples TRBV29-1 to TRBJ2-5, with 8 positions matching TRBD2. Looked up from germline, CDR1 is SQVTM and CDR2 is ANQGSEA. The CDR3 covers 12 residues. V lost 7 bases to trimming and J lost 2 bases; unmatched junction nucleotides: 3. CDR3 bases: TGCAGCGGGTTAGCGGGGCAAGAGACCCAGTACTTC. It codes for CSGLAGQETQYF.

The rearrangement joins TRBV5-4 to TRBJ2-7; D possibly matches TRBD1 or TRBD2 (7 bases each). Per the germline V gene, CDR1 is SGHNT and CDR2 is YYREEE (reference sequence). The CDR3 contains 16 residues. V was cut by 4 bases and J by 6 bases, with 23 bases left in between. The CDR3 DNA is TGTGCCAGCAGCCCCAGGGGGGGGTTGGCGGGGAGCGAGCAGTACTTC. This sequence encodes CASSPRGGLAGSEQYF.

The V and J genes are TRBV5-1 and TRBJ1-1; 9 nucleotides line up with TRBD1. CDR3 size: 14 residues. V dropped 4 bases and J dropped 8; count of bases not matched to a gene: 9. CDR1 is SGHRS and CDR2 is YFSETQ in the germline V gene. CDR3 sequence reads: CASSTRQGVVEAFF. DNA for the CDR3: TGCGCCAGCAGCACCCGACAGGGGGTGGTCGAAGCTTTCTTT. The variable domain in full, with the rest retrieved from reference TRBV5-1 and TRBJ1-1, is KAGVTQTPRYLIKTRGQQVTLSCSPISGHRSVSWYQQTPGQGLQFLFEYFSETQRNKGNFPGRFSGRQFSNSRSEMNVSTLELGDSALYLCASSTRQGVVEAFFGQGTRLTVV.

This rearrangement joins TRBV19 to TRBJ2-2, with no clear D. The CDR3 covers 13 residues. The germline CDR1 and CDR2 sequences are LNHDA and SQIVND (reference sequence). V was shortened by 5 bases and J by 0 bases, with 4 bases between the two germline ends. The CDR3 DNA reads TGTGCCAGTAGTGCTTCGAACACCGGGGAGCTGTTTTTT. Amino acid sequence: CASSASNTGELFF.